The 30 T cell receptor beta chains in this list originate from one sample, sequenced in a study of cytomegalovirus exposure and HLA in healthy donors. A multiplex PCR was run with 60 Vbeta primers and 13 Jbeta primers. This table comes from immunoSEQ multiplex PCR, and its TCRdb copy is limited to in-frame clones, with some not included. The sample lists 90,000 to 150,000 clones; over 75% were seen once. The sample taken for sequencing was PBMCs. Receptor source: a middle-aged man in good health and CMV-seronegative.

The chain recombines TRBV10-3 with TRBJ2-1; possible D gene TRBD2, 5 bases. With 3 bases removed from V and 0 bases from J, the gap between germline ends came to 9 bases. The CDR3 consists of 15 residues. Per germline, CDR1 ENHRY and CDR2 SYGVKD. The CDR3 here is CAISDLGSSYNEQFF. The CDR3 nucleotides read TGTGCCATCAGTGATTTGGGGAGCTCCTACAATGAGCAGTTCTTC.

The rearrangement uses TRBV5-4 and TRBJ2-1; 12 bases are shared with TRBD2. J gave up 2 bases and V 3 bases, and 9 bases lay outside the gene matches. Germline V gene lookup returns CDR1 SGHNT and CDR2 YYREEE (reference sequence). The CDR3 extends over 18 amino acids. The CDR3 reads CASSSPRGLAGTYNEQFF. In DNA form, the CDR3 reads TGTGCCAGCAGCTCCCCACGCGGACTAGCGGGAACCTACAATGAGCAGTTCTTC.

V gene TRBV28 combines with J gene TRBJ2-2; no clear D gene. Germline-derived CDR1 and CDR2 are MDHEN and SYDVKM. This CDR3 has 15 residues. The germline V and J ends were trimmed by 7 bases and 5 bases, with 17 bases remaining between them. CDR3 DNA sequence: TGTGCCAGCATCCAGCAGGCCGTGGGTACCGGGGAGCTGTTTTTT. Its protein is CASIQQAVGTGELFF.

The genes are TRBV9 and TRBJ1-6; 7 bases map to TRBD1. Germline V lookup: CDR1 SGDLS, CDR2 YYNGEE. V shed 0 bases, J shed 10 bases, and the junction held 13 bases outside the gene matches. CDR3 size: 17 residues. CDR3 in DNA: TGTGCCAGCAGCGTAGGGCTCGGGGACAGCAATTTCTCACCCCTCCACTTT. This encodes CASSVGLGDSNFSPLHF.

This clone was seen only once. The CDR3 DNA is TGTGCCAGCACCGAGGGGACATGGGGAATCACTGAAGCTTTCTTT. Translating it yields CASTEGTWGITEAFF. This chain uses TRBV2 with TRBJ1-1, with a possible D match to TRBD1 (6 bases). With 7 bases removed from V and 4 bases from J, the gap between germline ends came to 19 bases. Germline-derived CDR1 and CDR2 are SNHLY and FYNNEI. The CDR3 runs to 15 residues.

The chain has TRBV2 and TRBJ1-1, with a possible D match to TRBD1 (6 bases). With 5 bases removed from V and 6 bases from J, the gap between germline ends came to 10 bases. The CDR3 runs 12 residues. Germline V lookup: CDR1 SNHLY, CDR2 FYNNEI. For the CDR3, the DNA is TGTGCCAGCAGTCAGGGGTTGGCTGAAGCTTTCTTT. It codes for CASSQGLAEAFF.

This chain connects TRBV2 to TRBJ2-7; 7 bases match TRBD1. V was pared by 5 bases and J by 3 bases, with 4 bases of the junction left unmatched. Germline V CDR1 and CDR2: SNHLY, FYNNEI. The CDR3 spans 13 residues. The CDR3 region is CASSLRDSYEQYF. The DNA of the CDR3 is TGTGCCAGCAGTCTCCGGGACAGCTACGAGCAGTACTTC.

This chain joins TRBV29-1 and TRBJ2-1; 10 bases line up with TRBD1. V lost 6 bases and J lost 7; bases outside the gene matches: 18. Germline CDR1 reads SQVTM; CDR2 reads ANQGSEA. This CDR3 comprises 17 residues. In DNA form, the CDR3 reads TGCAGCGTAGGGGACAGGGGAGGTCTTGAGCTTCCGAATGAGCAGTTCTTC. This gives the protein CSVGDRGGLELPNEQFF.

This rearrangement joins TRBV9 to TRBJ2-3; D may be TRBD2 (5 bases). Germline CDR1 and CDR2: SGDLS and YYNGEE. The V gene lost 3 bases and the J gene lost 7 bases, with 6 bases spanning the gap. This CDR3 has 11 residues. In nucleotides, the CDR3 is TGTGCCAGCAGCGCGGGGAATACGCAGTATTTT. Amino acid sequence: CASSAGNTQYF.

The chain recombines TRBV9 with TRBJ2-1; D might be TRBD2 (5 bases). The CDR3 extends over 15 amino acids. Germline CDR1 and CDR2: SGDLS and YYNGEE. V was clipped by 4 bases and J by 0 bases, with 11 bases between them. CDR3 nucleotide sequence: TGTGCCAGCAGCCCTAGCACCTTCTCCTACAATGAGCAGTTCTTC. Translation gives CASSPSTFSYNEQFF.

The V and J genes are TRBV5-6 and TRBJ2-3; 7 bases map to TRBD2. Losses at the gene ends were 4 bases for V and 7 bases for J; bases not matched to a gene: 3. The CDR3 has 12 amino acids. From germline, CDR1 is SGHDT and CDR2 YYEEEE. CDR3 loop: CASSAGANTQYF. CDR3 DNA sequence: TGTGCCAGCAGCGCGGGAGCGAATACGCAGTATTTT.

The rearrangement joins TRBV27 to TRBJ1-2; no firm D call. Per germline, CDR1 MNHEY and CDR2 SMNVEV (reference sequence). V was clipped by 6 bases and J by 4 bases, with 15 bases between them. The CDR3 is 14 amino acids. CDR3 DNA sequence: TGTGCCAGCAGCCTGCGGGAATGGGGCTATGGCTACACCTTC. Encoded protein: CASSLREWGYGYTF.

The chain joins TRBV27 to TRBJ1-2, with TRBD1 matching 12 bases. Germline CDR1 reads MNHEY; CDR2 reads SMNVEV (reference sequence). The CDR3 is made up of 19 amino acids. V gave up 5 bases and J gave up 3 bases; unmatched junction bases: 16. The CDR3 bases are TGTGCCAGCAGTCTCCGAAACCGGGACAGGGGGCACGGGGACTATGGCTACACCTTC. This encodes CASSLRNRDRGHGDYGYTF.

This rearrangement joins TRBV7-9 to TRBJ1-1; 9 positions agree with TRBD1. Germline V gives CDR1 SEHNR, CDR2 FQNEAQ (reference sequence). J gave up 3 bases and V 4 bases, and 3 bases lay outside the gene matches. This CDR3 has 14 residues. CDR3 nucleotide sequence: TGTGCCAGCAGCTGGAGGACAGGGGACACTGAAGCTTTCTTT. Its protein product is CASSWRTGDTEAFF.

This chain uses TRBV5-1 with TRBJ1-4; no firm D call. The CDR3 covers 12 residues. CDR1 is SGHRS, CDR2 YFSETQ, per germline. V shed 1 base and J shed 4 bases, with 2 bases lying between them. CDR3 coding DNA: TGCGCCAGCAGCTTGTATAATGAAAAACTGTTTTTT. Amino acids: CASSLYNEKLFF.

The genes are TRBV7-4 and TRBJ2-2, with 10 positions matching TRBD1. V gave up 5 bases and J gave up 5 bases; unmatched junction bases: 8. Looked up from germline, CDR1 is SGHVT and CDR2 is SQSDAQ. This CDR3 comprises 16 residues. The CDR3 reads CASSPGTGVGTGELFF. The CDR3 nucleotides are TGTGCCAGCAGCCCCGGGACAGGGGTTGGGACCGGGGAGCTGTTTTTT.

The V gene is TRBV6-5, the J gene TRBJ2-7; 7 positions agree with TRBD1. The CDR3 spans 13 residues. Germline CDR1 is MNHEY and CDR2 is SVGAGI. The V and J ends lost 5 bases and 4 bases, in that order; junction bases with no gene match: 5. The CDR3 sequence is CASSRGTVYEQYF. The DNA for the CDR3 is TGTGCCAGCAGTAGGGGGACAGTTTACGAGCAGTACTTC.

The chain couples TRBV7-9 to TRBJ1-1; possible D gene TRBD1, 6 bases. Trimming pared 1 base from V and 6 bases from J, leaving 12 bases between. This CDR3 spans 14 amino acids. Germline V gene data show CDR1 as SEHNR and CDR2 as FQNEAQ (reference sequence). Here the CDR3 DNA reads TGTGCCAGCAGCTTAGAGGGGGGGAGGTCTGAAGCTTTCTTT. It encodes CASSLEGGRSEAFF.

V gene TRBV7-2 combines with J gene TRBJ2-5, with D unresolved. This CDR3 spans 13 amino acids. The germline V gene has CDR1 SGHTA and CDR2 FQGNSA. V was pared by 4 bases and J by 7 bases, with 13 bases between. In nucleotides, the CDR3 is TGTGCCAGCAGCTCAGACTCCGACGGGACCCAGTACTTC. Translating gives CASSSDSDGTQYF.

The chain combines TRBV6-1 with TRBJ1-5; D possibly corresponds to TRBD1 (5 bases). This CDR3 contains 14 residues. V shed 4 bases and J shed 2 bases, with 9 bases lying between them. Germline V lookup: CDR1 MNHNS, CDR2 SASEGT. In DNA form, the CDR3 reads TGTGCCAGCAGTGCGACAGACGGCAATCAGCCCCAGCATTTT. It codes for CASSATDGNQPQHF.

This rearrangement joins TRBV30 to TRBJ1-2; D is uncertain. The CDR3 covers 10 residues. CDR1 is GTSNPN, CDR2 SVGIG, per germline (reference sequence). The V end was cut by 5 bases, the J end by 7 bases, with 8 bases between. The CDR3 sequence: CAWEGSGYTF. The CDR3 nucleotides are TGTGCCTGGGAGGGATCTGGCTACACCTTC.

The CDR3 reads CASSVVGRDEQFF. CDR3 DNA sequence: TGTGCCAGCAGCGTAGTCGGCAGGGATGAGCAGTTCTTC. The J gene is TRBJ2-1, the V gene TRBV9; perhaps TRBD1 as D (5 bases). Trimming stripped 0 bases from V and 8 bases from J, with 9 bases between. The germline gives CDR1 SGDLS, CDR2 YYNGEE. The CDR3 has 13 residues.

The chain combines TRBV5-6 with TRBJ2-1, with 11 bases identical to TRBD2. After removal of 4 bases from V and 4 bases from J, the junction contained 4 bases not matched to a gene. In germline, CDR1 is SGHDT, CDR2 YYEEEE. The CDR3 has 15 residues. CDR3 region: CASSPGLAAYNEQFF. CDR3 sequence (DNA): TGTGCCAGCAGCCCGGGACTAGCGGCATACAATGAGCAGTTCTTC.

This rearrangement joins TRBV5-1 to TRBJ2-1, with 9 nucleotides matching TRBD2. Germline CDR1 is SGHRS and CDR2 is YFSETQ. V was pared by 0 bases and J by 10 bases, with 17 bases of the junction left unmatched. The CDR3 totals 18 residues. CDR3 residues: CASSLVGGSGGSYFEQFF. For the CDR3, the DNA is TGCGCCAGCAGCTTGGTTGGCGGTAGCGGGGGATCATATTTCGAGCAGTTCTTC.

In this sample, this clone turned up a few times. The CDR3 reads CASSPLSRQASYNEQFF. Here the CDR3 DNA reads TGTGCCAGCTCACCATTATCGCGGCAAGCCTCCTACAATGAGCAGTTCTTC. V and J are TRBV18 and TRBJ2-1, with D uncertain. The germline gives CDR1 KGHSH, CDR2 LQKENI. The CDR3 runs 17 residues. Trimming shortened V by 2 bases and J by 0 bases, and 14 bases separated the two germline ends.

The chain has TRBV23-1 and TRBJ2-7, with D possibly TRBD1 on 5 matching bases. TRBV23-1 is classed as an ORF, of uncertain function. This CDR3 contains 16 residues. V lost 0 bases and J lost 7, with 19 bases in between. Here the CDR3 DNA reads TGCGCCAGCAGTCAATCTAAGAAAGACAGTGTGGGTGAGCAGTACTTC. Residues: CASSQSKKDSVGEQYF.

The chain has TRBV5-1 and TRBJ1-1; tentatively, D is TRBD1 (6 bases). This CDR3 comprises 14 residues. Germline loops: CDR1 SGHRS, CDR2 YFSETQ. V gave up 7 bases and J gave up 0 bases, with 13 bases separating them. CDR3 nucleotide sequence: TGCGCCAGCGAAAAGGGGGAGATGAACACTGAAGCTTTCTTT. It encodes CASEKGEMNTEAFF.

This clone was recorded once. The junction and the germline gene differ at one end; a read error may be behind it. The V gene is TRBV28, the J gene TRBJ2-7, with TRBD2 matching 11 bases. Looked up from germline, CDR1 is MDHEN and CDR2 is SYDVKM. This CDR3 contains 13 residues. CDR3 nucleotides: TGTGCCAGCAGTTATCGGTTAGCGGGAGGGCCACGGTTC. Amino acids: CASSYRLAGGPRF. The full variable domain, with the rest looked up from reference TRBV28 and TRBJ2-7, is DVKVTQSSRYLVKRTGEKVFLECVQDMDHENMFWYRQDPGLGLRLIYFSYDVKMKEKGDIPEGYSVSREKKERFSLILESASTNQTSMYLCASSYRLAGGPRFGPGTRLTVT.

The chain has TRBV7-2 and TRBJ2-7; TRBD2 matches 7 bases. V lost 5 bases to trimming and J lost 9 bases; unmatched junction nucleotides: 10. Germline loops: CDR1 SGHTA, CDR2 FQGNSA. The CDR3 sequence is 13 residues long. CDR3 sequence: CASSRTPGGWQYF. Written as DNA, the CDR3 is TGTGCCAGCAGCCGCACGCCGGGAGGCTGGCAGTACTTC. Complete variable domain (other parts from reference TRBV7-2 and TRBJ2-7): GAGVSQSPSNKVTEKGKDVELRCDPISGHTALYWYRQSLGQGLEFLIYFQGNSAPDKSGLPSDRFSAERTGGSVSTLTIQRTQQEDSAVYLCASSRTPGGWQYFGPGTRLTVT.

This clone was picked up a small number of times. The rearrangement uses TRBV29-1 and TRBJ2-1, with D maybe TRBD2 (7 bases). The germline CDR1 and CDR2 sequences are SQVTM and ANQGSEA. The CDR3 consists of 15 residues. With 6 bases removed from V and 0 bases from J, the gap between germline ends came to 15 bases. CDR3 sequence reads: CSVAGASPSYNEQFF. The CDR3, as DNA: TGCAGCGTCGCGGGGGCCTCTCCCTCCTACAATGAGCAGTTCTTC.